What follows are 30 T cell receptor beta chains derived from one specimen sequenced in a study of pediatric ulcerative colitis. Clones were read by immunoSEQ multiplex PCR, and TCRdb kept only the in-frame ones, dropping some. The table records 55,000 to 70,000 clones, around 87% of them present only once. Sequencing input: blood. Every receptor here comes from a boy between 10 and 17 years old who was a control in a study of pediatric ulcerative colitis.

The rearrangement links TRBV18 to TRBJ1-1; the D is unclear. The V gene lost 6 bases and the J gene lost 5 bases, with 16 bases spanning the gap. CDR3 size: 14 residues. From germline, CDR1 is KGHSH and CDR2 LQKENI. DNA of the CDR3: TGTGCCAGCTCGCCAAATCCCCCCAGAACTGAAGCTTTCTTT. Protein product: CASSPNPPRTEAFF.

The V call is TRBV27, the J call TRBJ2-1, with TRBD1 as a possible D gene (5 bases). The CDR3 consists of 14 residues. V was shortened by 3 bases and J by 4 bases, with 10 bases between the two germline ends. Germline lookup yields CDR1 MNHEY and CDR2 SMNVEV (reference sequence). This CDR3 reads CASSLGGAYNEQFF. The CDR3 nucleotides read TGTGCCAGCAGTTTGGGTGGGGCGTACAATGAGCAGTTCTTC.

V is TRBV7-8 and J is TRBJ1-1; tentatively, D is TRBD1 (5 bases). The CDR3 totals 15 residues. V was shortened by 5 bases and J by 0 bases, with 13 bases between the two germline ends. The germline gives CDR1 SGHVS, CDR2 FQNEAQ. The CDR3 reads CASSRDLEMNTEAFF. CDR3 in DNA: TGTGCCAGCAGCCGGGACCTTGAGATGAACACTGAAGCTTTCTTT. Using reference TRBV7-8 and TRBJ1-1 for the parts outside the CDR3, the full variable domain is GAGVSQSPRYKVAKRGQDVALRCDPISGHVSLFWYQQALGQGPEFLTYFQNEAQLDKSGLPSDRFFAERPEGSVSTLKIQRTQQEDSAVYLCASSRDLEMNTEAFFGQGTRLTVV.

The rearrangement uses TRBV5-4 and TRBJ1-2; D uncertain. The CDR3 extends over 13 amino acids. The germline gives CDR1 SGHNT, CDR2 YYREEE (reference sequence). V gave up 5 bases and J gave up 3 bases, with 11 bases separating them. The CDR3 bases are TGTGCCAGCAGAGCCAAGGGAGACTATGGCTACACCTTC. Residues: CASRAKGDYGYTF. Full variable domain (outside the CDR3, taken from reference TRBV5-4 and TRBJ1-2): ETGVTQSPTHLIKTRGQQVTLRCSSQSGHNTVSWYQQALGQGPQFIFQYYREEENGRGNFPPRFSGLQFPNYSSELNVNALELDDSALYLCASRAKGDYGYTFGSGTRLTVV.

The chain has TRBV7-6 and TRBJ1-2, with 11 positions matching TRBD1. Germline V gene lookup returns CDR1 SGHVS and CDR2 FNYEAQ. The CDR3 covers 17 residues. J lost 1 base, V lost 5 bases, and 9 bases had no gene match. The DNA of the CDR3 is TGTGCCAGCAGCCCCCGGGACAGGGGGTATTTTAACTATGGCTACACCTTC. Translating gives CASSPRDRGYFNYGYTF.

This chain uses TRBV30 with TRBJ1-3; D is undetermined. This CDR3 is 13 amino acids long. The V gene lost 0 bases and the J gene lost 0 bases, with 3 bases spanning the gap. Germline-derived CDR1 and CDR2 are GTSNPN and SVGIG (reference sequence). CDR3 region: CAWSVSSGNTIYF. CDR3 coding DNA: TGTGCCTGGAGTGTTTCCTCTGGAAACACCATATATTTT.

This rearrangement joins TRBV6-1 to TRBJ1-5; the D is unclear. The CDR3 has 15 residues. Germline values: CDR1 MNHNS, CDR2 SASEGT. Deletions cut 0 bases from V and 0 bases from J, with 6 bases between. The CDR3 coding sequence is TGTGCCAGCAGTGAAGCTTCTAATAGCAATCAGCCCCAGCATTTT. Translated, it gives CASSEASNSNQPQHF.

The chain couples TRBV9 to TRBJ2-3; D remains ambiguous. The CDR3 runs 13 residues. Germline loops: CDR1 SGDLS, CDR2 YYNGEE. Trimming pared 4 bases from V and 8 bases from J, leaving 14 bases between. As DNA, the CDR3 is TGTGCCAGCAGCCCACCCAGAACGGGTACGCAGTATTTT. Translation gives CASSPPRTGTQYF.

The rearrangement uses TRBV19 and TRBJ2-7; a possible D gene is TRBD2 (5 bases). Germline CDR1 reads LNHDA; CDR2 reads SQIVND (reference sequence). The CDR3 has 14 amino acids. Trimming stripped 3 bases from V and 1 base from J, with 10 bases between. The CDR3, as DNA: TGTGCCAGTAGTATCCCAGGCGGGTCCTACGAGCAGTACTTC. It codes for CASSIPGGSYEQYF. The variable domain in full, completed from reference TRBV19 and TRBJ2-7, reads DGGITQSPKYLFRKEGQNVTLSCEQNLNHDAMYWYRQDPGQGLRLIYYSQIVNDFQKGDIAEGYSVSREKKESFPLTVTSAQKNPTAFYLCASSIPGGSYEQYFGPGTRLTVT.

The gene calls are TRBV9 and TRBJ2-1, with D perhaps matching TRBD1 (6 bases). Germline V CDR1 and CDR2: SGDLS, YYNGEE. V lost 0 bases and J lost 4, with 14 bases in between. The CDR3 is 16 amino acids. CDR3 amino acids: CASSVEGGMPYNEQFF. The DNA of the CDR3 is TGTGCCAGCAGCGTAGAAGGGGGTATGCCGTACAATGAGCAGTTCTTC.

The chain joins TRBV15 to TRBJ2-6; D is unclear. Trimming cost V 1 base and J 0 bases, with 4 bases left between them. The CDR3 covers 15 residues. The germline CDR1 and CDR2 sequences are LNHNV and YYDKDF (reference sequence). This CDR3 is CATSRGVSGANVLTF. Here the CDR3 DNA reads TGTGCCACCAGCAGAGGGGTCTCTGGGGCCAACGTCCTGACTTTC.

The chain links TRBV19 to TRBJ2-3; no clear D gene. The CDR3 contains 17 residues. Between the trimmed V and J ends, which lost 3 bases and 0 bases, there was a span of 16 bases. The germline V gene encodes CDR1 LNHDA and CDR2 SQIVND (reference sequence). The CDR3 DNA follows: TGTGCCAGTAGTATCAACAGTAATCTTCCTAGCACAGATACGCAGTATTTT. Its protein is CASSINSNLPSTDTQYF.

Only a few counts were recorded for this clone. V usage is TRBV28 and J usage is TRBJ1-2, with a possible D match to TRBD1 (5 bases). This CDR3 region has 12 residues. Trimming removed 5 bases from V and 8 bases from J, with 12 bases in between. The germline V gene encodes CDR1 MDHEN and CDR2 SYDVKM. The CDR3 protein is CASSAGYDGYTF. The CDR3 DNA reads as TGTGCCAGCAGTGCAGGGTACGACGGCTACACCTTC.

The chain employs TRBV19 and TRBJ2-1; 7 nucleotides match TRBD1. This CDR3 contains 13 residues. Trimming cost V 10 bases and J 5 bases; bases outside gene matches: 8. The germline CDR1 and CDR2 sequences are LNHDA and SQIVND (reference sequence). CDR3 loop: CATGTAINNEQFF. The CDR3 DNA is TGTGCCACTGGGACAGCGATTAACAATGAGCAGTTCTTC.

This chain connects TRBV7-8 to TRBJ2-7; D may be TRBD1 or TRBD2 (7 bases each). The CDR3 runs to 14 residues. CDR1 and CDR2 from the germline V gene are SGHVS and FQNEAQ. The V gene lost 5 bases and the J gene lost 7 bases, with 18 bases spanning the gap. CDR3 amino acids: CASSRGDSPIEQYF. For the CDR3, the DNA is TGTGCCAGCAGCCGGGGGGACAGTCCTATTGAGCAGTACTTC.

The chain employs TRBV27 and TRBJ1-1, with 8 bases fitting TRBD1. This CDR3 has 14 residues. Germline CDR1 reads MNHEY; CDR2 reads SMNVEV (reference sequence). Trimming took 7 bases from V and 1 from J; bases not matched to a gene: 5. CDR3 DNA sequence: TGTGCCAGCACCCACGGGACAGGGAACACTGAAGCTTTCTTT. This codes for CASTHGTGNTEAFF.

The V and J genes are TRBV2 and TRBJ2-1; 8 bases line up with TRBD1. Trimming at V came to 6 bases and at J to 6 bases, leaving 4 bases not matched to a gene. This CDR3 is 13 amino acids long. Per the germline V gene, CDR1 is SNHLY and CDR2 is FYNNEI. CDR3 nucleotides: TGTGCCAGCAGCACAGACAGGGGCAATGAGCAGTTCTTC. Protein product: CASSTDRGNEQFF.

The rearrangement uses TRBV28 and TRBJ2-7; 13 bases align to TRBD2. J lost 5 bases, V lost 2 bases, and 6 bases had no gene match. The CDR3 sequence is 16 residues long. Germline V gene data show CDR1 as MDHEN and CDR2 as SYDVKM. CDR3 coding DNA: TGTGCCAGCAGTTTAGGACTAGCGGGAGTTATCCACGAGCAGTACTTC. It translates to CASSLGLAGVIHEQYF.

The CDR3 is CASSHPGTGANVLTF. In DNA, the CDR3 is TGTGCCAGTAGTCACCCAGGGACTGGGGCCAACGTCCTGACTTTC. The chain couples TRBV19 to TRBJ2-6; D perhaps matches TRBD1 (5 bases). Per germline, CDR1 LNHDA and CDR2 SQIVND (reference sequence). The V gene lost 5 bases and the J gene lost 2 bases, with 10 bases spanning the gap. CDR3 size: 15 residues.

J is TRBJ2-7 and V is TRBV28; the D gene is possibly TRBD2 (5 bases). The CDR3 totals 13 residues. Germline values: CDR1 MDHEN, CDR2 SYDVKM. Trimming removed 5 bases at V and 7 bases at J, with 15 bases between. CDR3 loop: CASSRGISREQYF. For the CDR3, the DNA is TGTGCCAGCAGTCGGGGTATCTCTCGAGAGCAGTACTTC.

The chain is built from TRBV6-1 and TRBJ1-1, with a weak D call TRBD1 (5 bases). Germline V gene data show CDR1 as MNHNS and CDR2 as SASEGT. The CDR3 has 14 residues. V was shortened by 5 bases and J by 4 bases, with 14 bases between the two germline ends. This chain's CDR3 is CASSPKYGATEAFF. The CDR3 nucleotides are TGTGCCAGCAGTCCAAAATATGGGGCCACTGAAGCTTTCTTT.

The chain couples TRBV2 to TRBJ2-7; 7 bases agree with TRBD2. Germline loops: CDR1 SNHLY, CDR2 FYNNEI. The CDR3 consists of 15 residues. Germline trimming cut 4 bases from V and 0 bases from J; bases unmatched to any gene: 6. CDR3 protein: CASSGALADSYEQYF. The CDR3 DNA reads TGTGCCAGCAGTGGGGCTCTAGCGGACTCCTACGAGCAGTACTTC.

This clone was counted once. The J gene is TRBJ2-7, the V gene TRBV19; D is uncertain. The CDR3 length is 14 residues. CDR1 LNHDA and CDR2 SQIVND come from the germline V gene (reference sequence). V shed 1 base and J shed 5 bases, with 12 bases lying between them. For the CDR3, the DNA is TGTGCCAGTAGTATAGCAATCACTACTGACGAGCAGTACTTC. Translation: CASSIAITTDEQYF. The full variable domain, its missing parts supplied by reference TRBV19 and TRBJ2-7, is DGGITQSPKYLFRKEGQNVTLSCEQNLNHDAMYWYRQDPGQGLRLIYYSQIVNDFQKGDIAEGYSVSREKKESFPLTVTSAQKNPTAFYLCASSIAITTDEQYFGPGTRLTVT.

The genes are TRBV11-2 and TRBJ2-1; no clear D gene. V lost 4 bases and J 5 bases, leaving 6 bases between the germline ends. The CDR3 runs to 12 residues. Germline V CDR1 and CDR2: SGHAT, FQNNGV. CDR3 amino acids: CASSSTDNEQFF. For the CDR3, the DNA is TGTGCCAGCAGCTCCACAGACAATGAGCAGTTCTTC.

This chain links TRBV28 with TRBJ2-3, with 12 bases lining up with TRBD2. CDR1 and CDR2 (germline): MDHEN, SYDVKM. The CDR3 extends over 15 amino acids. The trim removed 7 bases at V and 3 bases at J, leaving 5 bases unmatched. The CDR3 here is CASNWGTSGTDTQYF. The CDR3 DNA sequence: TGTGCCAGCAACTGGGGGACTAGCGGGACAGATACGCAGTATTTT.

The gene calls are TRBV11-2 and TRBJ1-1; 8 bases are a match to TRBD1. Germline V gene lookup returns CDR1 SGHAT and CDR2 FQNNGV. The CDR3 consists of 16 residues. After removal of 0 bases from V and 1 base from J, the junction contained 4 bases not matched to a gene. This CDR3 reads CASSLDLGQGNTEAFF. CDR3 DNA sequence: TGTGCCAGCAGCTTAGATCTCGGACAGGGGAACACTGAAGCTTTCTTT.

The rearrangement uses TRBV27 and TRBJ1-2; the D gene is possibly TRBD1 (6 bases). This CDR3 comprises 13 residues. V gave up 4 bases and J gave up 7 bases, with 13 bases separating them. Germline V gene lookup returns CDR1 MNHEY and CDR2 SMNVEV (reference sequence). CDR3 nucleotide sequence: TGTGCCAGCAGTTCGGACAGCGGGTTTGGCTACACCTTC. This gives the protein CASSSDSGFGYTF.

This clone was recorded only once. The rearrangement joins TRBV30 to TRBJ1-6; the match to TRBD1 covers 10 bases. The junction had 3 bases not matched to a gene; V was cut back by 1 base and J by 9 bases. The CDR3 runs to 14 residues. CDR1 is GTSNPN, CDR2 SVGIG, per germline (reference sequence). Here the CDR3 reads CAWSGRDRGSPLHF. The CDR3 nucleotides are TGTGCCTGGAGTGGGCGGGACAGGGGTTCACCCCTCCACTTT. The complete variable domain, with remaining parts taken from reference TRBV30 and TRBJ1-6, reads SQTIHQWPATLVQPVGSPLSLECTVEGTSNPNLYWYRQAAGRGLQLLFYSVGIGQISSEVPQNLSASRPQDRQFILSSKKLLLSDSGFYLCAWSGRDRGSPLHFGNGTRLTVT.

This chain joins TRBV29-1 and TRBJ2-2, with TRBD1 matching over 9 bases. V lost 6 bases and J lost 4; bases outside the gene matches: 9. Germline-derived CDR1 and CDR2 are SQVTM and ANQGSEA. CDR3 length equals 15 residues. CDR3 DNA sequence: TGCAGCGTACCTTTGGGACAGGGTGTCACCGGGGAGCTGTTTTTT. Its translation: CSVPLGQGVTGELFF.

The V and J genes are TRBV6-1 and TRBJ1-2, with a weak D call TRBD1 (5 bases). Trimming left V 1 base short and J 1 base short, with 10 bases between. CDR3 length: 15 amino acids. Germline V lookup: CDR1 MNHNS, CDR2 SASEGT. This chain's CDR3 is CASSEVGTSNYGYTF. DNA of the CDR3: TGTGCCAGCAGTGAAGTTGGGACCAGTAACTATGGCTACACCTTC.